Each of the 16 T cell receptor beta chains below was sequenced from the same sample in a study of control samples from healthy donors and cancer patients (dated by TCRdb to 2018 to 2021). Libraries were built with the immunoSEQ multiplex PCR assay. TCRdb mirrors the immuneACCESS table, restricted to in-frame sequences. Some clones are absent from its copies; in checked studies, under half trace to an unresolved V gene, and the reason for the others is unknown. Within this sample are about 35,000 clones, with roughly 86% of them counted one time only. 1.6% of the sample rests with the top ten. Sequenced input: PBMCs. These receptors originate from a woman aged 40 to 50 with lung cancer.

The CDR3 protein is CATSDPDRDDSNEQFF. In DNA, the CDR3 is TGTGCCACCAGTGACCCCGACAGGGATGATAGCAATGAGCAGTTCTTC. The chain has TRBV24-1 and TRBJ2-1; TRBD1 matches at 7 bases. CDR1 and CDR2 from the germline V gene are KGHDR and SFDVKD. Germline trimming cut 4 bases from V and 6 bases from J; bases unmatched to any gene: 11. The CDR3 contains 16 residues.

This clone was detected only once. The rearrangement links TRBV3-1 (or the pseudogene TRBV3-2) to TRBJ2-3, with 11 positions matching TRBD2. The ends lost 1 base at V and 0 bases at J; junction bases unmatched: 9. Germline CDR1 and CDR2: LGHDT and YNNKEL (reference sequence). The CDR3 loop spans 19 amino acids. The CDR3 DNA reads TGTGCCAGCAGCCAAGTCCTAGCGGGGGGCCCCTCTAGCACAGATACGCAGTATTTT. It is translated as CASSQVLAGGPSSTDTQYF.

The CDR3 loop is CASSESNQGYTGELFF. CDR3 sequence (DNA): TGCGCCAGCAGTGAGTCGAACCAGGGTTACACCGGGGAGCTGTTTTTT. The chain couples TRBV10-2 to TRBJ2-2, with TRBD1 as a possible D gene (5 bases). Germline CDR1 is WSHSY and CDR2 is SAAADI. The CDR3 extends over 16 amino acids. V was clipped by 0 bases and J by 3 bases, with 11 bases between them.

In this sample, this clone turned up once. This sequence joins TRBV4-2 and TRBJ1-6; 7 bases are a match to TRBD1. The CDR3 contains 15 residues. Germline V gene data show CDR1 as LGHNA and CDR2 as YNFKEQ. The ends lost 4 bases at V and 9 bases at J; junction bases unmatched: 9. The CDR3: CASSLGGRGFSPLHF. The CDR3, as DNA: TGTGCCAGCAGCCTAGGCGGCAGGGGGTTTTCACCCCTCCACTTT.

The chain has TRBV5-5 and TRBJ2-5, with 14 bases identical to TRBD2. This CDR3 contains 19 residues. Losses at the gene ends were 2 bases for V and 2 bases for J; bases not matched to a gene: 11. Germline V gene data show CDR1 as SGHKS and CDR2 as YYEKEE (reference sequence). The CDR3 bases are TGTGCCAGCAGCTTTCCTAGACTAGCGGGGGGGCCAAGGCAAGAGACCCAGTACTTC. It encodes CASSFPRLAGGPRQETQYF. Variable domain in full (rest from reference TRBV5-5 and TRBJ2-5): DAGVTQSPTHLIKTRGQQVTLRCSPISGHKSVSWYQQVLGQGPQFIFQYYEKEERGRGNFPDRFSARQFPNYSSELNVNALLLGDSALYLCASSFPRLAGGPRQETQYFGPGTRLLVL.

The V gene is TRBV2, the J gene TRBJ1-1; 10 positions agree with TRBD1. This CDR3 spans 14 amino acids. Trimming cost V 7 bases and J 4 bases; bases outside gene matches: 6. Germline loops: CDR1 SNHLY, CDR2 FYNNEI. CDR3 amino acids: CASTEGQGSTEAFF. DNA of the CDR3: TGTGCCAGCACCGAGGGACAGGGGAGCACTGAAGCTTTCTTT.

The chain combines TRBV7-3 with TRBJ2-1; 12 nucleotides line up with TRBD2. The ends lost 4 bases at V and 3 bases at J; junction bases unmatched: 4. The V gene's germline CDR1 is SGHTA and CDR2 FQGTGA. The CDR3 length is 16 residues. The CDR3 loop reads CASSSSLAGGYNEQFF. The CDR3 nucleotides read TGTGCCAGCAGCTCCTCACTAGCGGGGGGCTACAATGAGCAGTTCTTC. The variable domain in full, completed from reference TRBV7-3 and TRBJ2-1, reads GAGVSQTPSNKVTEKGKYVELRCDPISGHTALYWYRQSLGQGPEFLIYFQGTGAADDSGLPNDRFFAVRPEGSVSTLKIQRTERGDSAVYLCASSSSLAGGYNEQFFGPGTRLTVL.

This chain uses TRBV27 with TRBJ1-1, with D uncertain. The germline gives CDR1 MNHEY, CDR2 SMNVEV (reference sequence). Trimming removed 6 bases from V and 4 bases from J, with 12 bases in between. The length of the CDR3 is 13 residues. CDR3 residues: CASRRLAATEAFF. CDR3 DNA sequence: TGTGCCAGCAGACGATTAGCGGCCACTGAAGCTTTCTTT.

The rearrangement uses TRBV13 and TRBJ1-2, with 7 bases identical to TRBD1. CDR3 size: 14 residues. V dropped 8 bases and J dropped 6; count of bases not matched to a gene: 12. Germline loops: CDR1 PRHDT, CDR2 FYEKMQ (reference sequence). CDR3 sequence reads: CASFGAWDRHGYTF. As DNA, the CDR3 is TGTGCCAGCTTTGGGGCCTGGGACAGACATGGCTACACCTTC. The whole variable domain, filled in from reference TRBV13 and TRBJ1-2, reads AAGVIQSPRHLIKEKRETATLKCYPIPRHDTVYWYQQGPGQDPQFLISFYEKMQSDKGSIPDRFSAQQFSDYHSELNMSSLELGDSALYFCASFGAWDRHGYTFGSGTRLTVV.

The rearrangement links TRBV6-5 to TRBJ2-7; D may correspond to TRBD1 or TRBD2 (6 bases each). Trimming took off 6 bases at V and 7 bases at J, with 13 bases between the two ends. The germline V gene encodes CDR1 MNHEY and CDR2 SVGAGI. This CDR3 is 12 amino acids long. The CDR3 bases are TGTGCCAGCAGCGGGGGCCTTAGGGAGCAGTACTTC. Amino acids: CASSGGLREQYF.

This rearrangement joins TRBV19 to TRBJ1-1; D is possibly TRBD1 (5 bases). In germline, CDR1 is LNHDA, CDR2 SQIVND (reference sequence). V shed 3 bases and J shed 3 bases, with 11 bases lying between them. The CDR3 covers 14 residues. CDR3 amino acids: CASSISQGYTEAFF. The CDR3 bases are TGTGCCAGTAGTATTTCTCAGGGCTACACTGAAGCTTTCTTT. The variable domain in full, completed from reference TRBV19 and TRBJ1-1, reads DGGITQSPKYLFRKEGQNVTLSCEQNLNHDAMYWYRQDPGQGLRLIYYSQIVNDFQKGDIAEGYSVSREKKESFPLTVTSAQKNPTAFYLCASSISQGYTEAFFGQGTRLTVV.

This clone appeared once. The J gene is TRBJ1-2, the V gene TRBV19; no firm D call. CDR3 length: 15 residues. Trimming removed 5 bases at V and 4 bases at J, with 17 bases between. CDR1 and CDR2 from the germline V gene are LNHDA and SQIVND (reference sequence). DNA of the CDR3: TGTGCCAGTAGTTTGAGACCAGAAGAGATCTATGGCTACACCTTC. This translates into CASSLRPEEIYGYTF.

V usage is TRBV24-1 and J usage is TRBJ1-4; D is undetermined. Trimming cost V 1 base and J 8 bases, with 7 bases left between them. In germline, CDR1 is KGHDR, CDR2 SFDVKD. This CDR3 region has 13 residues. CDR3 nucleotide sequence: TGTGCCACCAGTGATTTAGGCGGGGAAAAACTGTTTTTT. This translates into CATSDLGGEKLFF.

This chain joins TRBV30 and TRBJ2-3; D is ambiguous. CDR1 GTSNPN and CDR2 SVGIG come from the germline V gene (reference sequence). This CDR3 spans 14 amino acids. Between the trimmed V and J ends, which lost 5 bases and 2 bases, there was a span of 14 bases. CDR3 loop: CAWGLRRATDTQYF. CDR3 in DNA: TGTGCCTGGGGGCTCCGACGGGCCACAGATACGCAGTATTTT.

The V call is TRBV6-6, the J call TRBJ1-1, with 12 bases lining up with TRBD1. Germline trimming cut 5 bases from V and 1 base from J; bases unmatched to any gene: 11. Germline V gene lookup returns CDR1 MNHNY and CDR2 SVGAGI (reference sequence). The CDR3 sequence is 18 residues long. In DNA form, the CDR3 reads TGTGCCAGCAGTCCAAACGCCGGGACAGGGGGCAGGAACACTGAAGCTTTCTTT. Translating gives CASSPNAGTGGRNTEAFF.

V gene TRBV6-5 combines with J gene TRBJ1-1; D is ambiguous. Germline V gene sequence: CDR1 MNHEY, CDR2 SVGAGI. V lost 2 bases, J lost 1 base, and 5 bases lay in between. The CDR3 has 13 residues. The CDR3 reads CASSYKENTEAFF. The CDR3 nucleotides are TGTGCCAGCAGTTACAAGGAGAACACTGAAGCTTTCTTT.